The 26 T cell receptor beta chains listed next were all sequenced from one sample in a study of T cell changes during pregnancy in multiple sclerosis. The method was immunoSEQ multiplex PCR; TCRdb's version includes in-frame clones alone and lacks a portion of them. This repertoire shows more than 55,000 clones, roughly 94% found once; its top ten account for less than 4.5%. Specimen: CD8+ T cells from peripheral blood mononuclear cells, collected in the third trimester of pregnancy. These receptors were obtained from a female donor with multiple sclerosis, enrolled in a pregnancy study.

The gene calls are TRBV9 and TRBJ2-1; D is uncertain. Germline V gives CDR1 SGDLS, CDR2 YYNGEE. The CDR3 is 15 residues long. Deletions cut 3 bases from V and 5 bases from J, with 15 bases between. The CDR3 coding sequence is TGTGCCAGCAGCGAGACCGTGAGGTACGACAATGAGCAGTTCTTC. This codes for CASSETVRYDNEQFF.

J is TRBJ2-3 and V is TRBV2; 8 bases agree with TRBD1. This CDR3 is 15 amino acids long. Germline CDR1 SNHLY, CDR2 FYNNEI. With V trimmed by 5 bases and J by 2 bases, 6 bases remained unmatched. CDR3: CASSPLTGVTDTQYF. The CDR3 DNA follows: TGTGCCAGCAGTCCGTTGACAGGGGTCACAGATACGCAGTATTTT.

The gene calls are TRBV27 and TRBJ1-2; 8 nucleotides agree with TRBD1. This CDR3 is 13 amino acids long. The V gene's germline CDR1 is MNHEY and CDR2 SMNVEV (reference sequence). Trimming at V came to 2 bases and at J to 7 bases, leaving 3 bases not matched to a gene. CDR3: CASSLQGASGYTF. In nucleotides, the CDR3 is TGTGCCAGCAGTTTACAGGGGGCGAGTGGCTACACCTTC.

V and J are TRBV2 and TRBJ2-5; 14 nucleotides agree with TRBD2. Losses at the gene ends were 6 bases for V and 4 bases for J; bases not matched to a gene: 13. Germline V gene lookup returns CDR1 SNHLY and CDR2 FYNNEI. The CDR3 is 18 residues long. CDR3 nucleotides: TGTGCCAGCAGCAAAGAAGCCGGGACTAGCGGGAGCCGAGAGACCCAGTACTTC. This gives the protein CASSKEAGTSGSRETQYF.

This clone came up a few times. This chain uses TRBV4-1 with TRBJ1-4; 8 positions agree with TRBD1. The V gene end was trimmed by 1 base and the J gene end by 8 bases; junction bases not matched to a gene: 9. Germline values: CDR1 MGHRA, CDR2 YSYEKL. CDR3 length: 16 amino acids. CDR3 bases: TGCGCCAGCAGCCAAGTTGGACAGGGATTATACGAAAAACTGTTTTTT. Its protein product is CASSQVGQGLYEKLFF.

The chain carries TRBV28 and TRBJ1-1; a possible D gene is TRBD1 (6 bases). V gave up 7 bases and J gave up 5 bases, with 20 bases separating them. The CDR3 is 15 residues long. Looked up from germline, CDR1 is MDHEN and CDR2 is SYDVKM. CDR3 sequence: CASNQRKGGATEAFF. DNA of the CDR3: TGTGCCAGCAACCAACGAAAGGGGGGGGCGACTGAAGCTTTCTTT.

This rearrangement joins TRBV5-6 to TRBJ2-1; the D gene is possibly TRBD2 (6 bases). This CDR3 comprises 16 residues. Germline CDR1 SGHDT, CDR2 YYEEEE. V lost 2 bases and J lost 0, with 12 bases in between. The CDR3 protein is CASSFGGSPSYNEQFF. As DNA, the CDR3 is TGTGCCAGCAGCTTTGGGGGGTCCCCCTCCTACAATGAGCAGTTCTTC.

The chain couples TRBV19 to TRBJ2-7; D is ambiguous. Trimming pared 5 bases from V and 5 bases from J, leaving 19 bases between. The CDR3 length is 15 residues. The germline CDR1 and CDR2 sequences are LNHDA and SQIVND (reference sequence). The CDR3 DNA reads as TGTGCCAGTAGTTTCGATGACACAGTGAGAAACGAGCAGTACTTC. Its protein product is CASSFDDTVRNEQYF.

The V and J genes are TRBV27 and TRBJ1-4; TRBD1 matches at 8 bases. Losses at the gene ends were 6 bases for V and 5 bases for J; bases not matched to a gene: 5. CDR3 length equals 14 residues. The germline CDR1 and CDR2 sequences are MNHEY and SMNVEV (reference sequence). The CDR3 spells CASSRTGNNEKLFF. For the CDR3, the DNA is TGTGCCAGCAGCCGGACAGGGAACAATGAAAAACTGTTTTTT.

The chain couples TRBV28 to TRBJ2-1; 9 nucleotides align to TRBD1. From germline, CDR1 is MDHEN and CDR2 SYDVKM. The J segment lost 0 bases and the V segment lost 1 base, leaving 7 bases of the junction unmatched. The length of the CDR3 is 18 residues. Here the CDR3 DNA reads TGTGCCAGCAGTTTATTCACCGGACAGGGGAGCTCCTACAATGAGCAGTTCTTC. Protein product: CASSLFTGQGSSYNEQFF.

The CDR3 spells CASSLLQGDQETQYF. The CDR3 nucleotides read TGTGCCAGCAGCTTATTACAGGGAGACCAAGAGACCCAGTACTTC. The chain couples TRBV7-9 to TRBJ2-5; the D gene is possibly TRBD1 (6 bases). The CDR3 length is 15 residues. The V gene's germline CDR1 is SEHNR and CDR2 FQNEAQ (reference sequence). Trimming took 2 bases from V and 0 from J, leaving 10 bases between them.

The V and J genes are TRBV11-2 and TRBJ2-3; 9 positions match TRBD2. Germline CDR1 SGHAT, CDR2 FQNNGV. Trimming cost V 3 bases and J 4 bases; bases outside gene matches: 8. This CDR3 contains 16 residues. CDR3 amino acids: CASSFPAGGPPDTQYF. Here the CDR3 DNA reads TGTGCCAGCAGCTTCCCGGCGGGAGGGCCTCCAGATACGCAGTATTTT. Full variable domain (outside the CDR3, taken from reference TRBV11-2 and TRBJ2-3): EAGVAQSPRYKIIEKRQSVAFWCNPISGHATLYWYQQILGQGPKLLIQFQNNGVVDDSQLPKDRFSAERLKGVDSTLKIQPAKLEDSAVYLCASSFPAGGPPDTQYFGPGTRLTVL.

J is TRBJ1-2 and V is TRBV7-9; 8 bases match TRBD1. The J segment lost 4 bases and the V segment lost 1 base, leaving 11 bases of the junction unmatched. Looked up from germline, CDR1 is SEHNR and CDR2 is FQNEAQ (reference sequence). The CDR3 extends over 17 amino acids. The CDR3 sequence is CASSLEGDRGRSYGYTF. The CDR3 coding sequence is TGTGCCAGCAGCTTAGAGGGTGACAGGGGAAGGAGCTATGGCTACACCTTC. Full variable domain (missing parts from reference TRBV7-9 and TRBJ1-2): DTGVSQNPRHKITKRGQNVTFRCDPISEHNRLYWYRQTLGQGPEFLTYFQNEAQLEKSRLLSDRFSAERPKGSFSTLEIQRTEQGDSAMYLCASSLEGDRGRSYGYTFGSGTRLTVV.

The chain recombines TRBV28 with TRBJ2-7, with 8 bases fitting TRBD2. There are 14 residues in the CDR3. CDR1 is MDHEN and CDR2 is SYDVKM in the germline V gene. The trim removed 5 bases at V and 6 bases at J, leaving 9 bases unmatched. The CDR3 protein is CASSPIAGSGEQYF. The CDR3 DNA sequence: TGTGCCAGCAGTCCGATAGCGGGATCGGGCGAGCAGTACTTC.

The chain has TRBV2 and TRBJ2-3; 12 positions match TRBD2. The J segment lost 2 bases and the V segment lost 7 bases, leaving 13 bases of the junction unmatched. Looked up from germline, CDR1 is SNHLY and CDR2 is FYNNEI. The CDR3 length is 18 residues. CDR3 in amino acids: CASTGTSGPLYLTDTQYF. DNA of the CDR3: TGTGCCAGCACCGGGACTAGCGGGCCGCTATACCTCACAGATACGCAGTATTTT.

The V and J genes are TRBV6-5 and TRBJ2-7; a weak D match, TRBD1 (5 bases). The germline gives CDR1 MNHEY, CDR2 SVGAGI. The CDR3 runs to 13 residues. V shed 2 bases and J shed 2 bases, with 7 bases lying between them. The CDR3 sequence is CASSYRGTYEQYF. In DNA, the CDR3 is TGTGCCAGCAGTTACAGGGGTACCTACGAGCAGTACTTC.

The CDR3 here is CASSETSTDTQYF. The CDR3 coding sequence is TGCGCCAGCAGTGAGACTAGCACAGATACGCAGTATTTT. The chain combines TRBV10-1 with TRBJ2-3; D unresolved. The germline gives CDR1 WNHNN, CDR2 SYGVQD (reference sequence). This CDR3 comprises 13 residues. V lost 2 bases to trimming and J lost 0 bases, with 3 bases between them.

The chain is built from TRBV2 and TRBJ2-3, with no clear D. The CDR3 totals 18 residues. In germline, CDR1 is SNHLY, CDR2 FYNNEI. Trimming shortened V by 4 bases and J by 0 bases, and 20 bases separated the two germline ends. This chain's CDR3 is CASSVISEHSSSTDTQYF. The CDR3, as DNA: TGTGCCAGCAGTGTGATATCTGAGCACTCGTCTAGCACAGATACGCAGTATTTT.

The chain combines TRBV4-1 with TRBJ2-6; possible D gene TRBD2, 5 bases. V lost 4 bases, J lost 1 base, and 8 bases lay in between. CDR1 is MGHRA, CDR2 YSYEKL, per germline. This CDR3 is 15 amino acids long. The CDR3 reads CASSPRESGANVLTF. CDR3 bases: TGCGCCAGCAGCCCGAGGGAATCTGGGGCCAACGTCCTGACTTTC.

V is TRBV13 and J is TRBJ2-3, with 9 bases that match TRBD2. V lost 5 bases to trimming and J lost 1 base; unmatched junction nucleotides: 4. Germline CDR1 and CDR2: PRHDT and FYEKMQ (reference sequence). The CDR3 extends over 15 amino acids. The CDR3: CASSLRLAGTDTQYF. CDR3 in DNA: TGTGCCAGCAGCCTAAGACTAGCGGGCACAGATACGCAGTATTTT.

The chain couples TRBV6-1 to TRBJ1-6; 7 positions agree with TRBD1. The CDR3 is 16 residues long. V was pared by 3 bases and J by 9 bases, with 11 bases of the junction left unmatched. CDR1 and CDR2 from the germline V gene are MNHNS and SASEGT. The CDR3 DNA reads TGTGCCAGCAGTGAGAAGCCCGGGACAGCAAGTTCACCCCTCCACTTT. Its translation: CASSEKPGTASSPLHF.

This clone was counted once. J is TRBJ1-2 and V is TRBV14; D unresolved. Per the germline V gene, CDR1 is SGHDN and CDR2 is FVKESK. The ends were cut back, 1 base at V and 4 bases at J, with 4 bases in the middle. This CDR3 is 12 amino acids long. The DNA for the CDR3 is TGTGCCAGCAGCCAAGTCAGCTATGGCTACACCTTC. Its translation is CASSQVSYGYTF.

This rearrangement joins TRBV4-2 to TRBJ2-1, with a tentative D call TRBD2 (6 bases). Trimming removed 0 bases from V and 6 bases from J, with 12 bases in between. The CDR3 is 15 residues long. The V gene's germline CDR1 is LGHNA and CDR2 YNFKEQ. The CDR3 reads CASSQEEGTSNEQFF. The CDR3 region has the DNA TGTGCCAGCAGCCAAGAAGAGGGGACTTCCAATGAGCAGTTCTTC.

CDR3 residues: CASSEASSTDTQYF. CDR3 in DNA: TGTGCCAGCAGTGAGGCTTCTAGCACAGATACGCAGTATTTT. The chain carries TRBV6-4 and TRBJ2-3; D uncertain. CDR1 is MRHNA, CDR2 SNTAGT, per germline. This CDR3 region has 14 residues. Trimming took 3 bases from V and 0 from J, leaving 7 bases between them.

The chain carries TRBV7-6 and TRBJ1-1; the D is unclear. The CDR3 runs 16 residues. Germline values: CDR1 SGHVS, CDR2 FNYEAQ. V dropped 5 bases and J dropped 1 base, with 17 bases sitting between them. The DNA of the CDR3 is TGTGCCAGCAGCCAAGTTCCCGGGGTACCGAACACTGAAGCTTTCTTT. Translation gives CASSQVPGVPNTEAFF.

The rearrangement joins TRBV27 to TRBJ1-1; tentatively, D is TRBD1 (6 bases). This CDR3 contains 20 residues. Trimming pared 3 bases from V and 1 base from J, leaving 27 bases between. Germline values: CDR1 MNHEY, CDR2 SMNVEV (reference sequence). CDR3 in amino acids: CASSFVGLHREGEPNTEAFF. The CDR3 coding sequence is TGTGCCAGCAGTTTTGTGGGTTTGCATCGTGAGGGGGAGCCGAACACTGAAGCTTTCTTT.